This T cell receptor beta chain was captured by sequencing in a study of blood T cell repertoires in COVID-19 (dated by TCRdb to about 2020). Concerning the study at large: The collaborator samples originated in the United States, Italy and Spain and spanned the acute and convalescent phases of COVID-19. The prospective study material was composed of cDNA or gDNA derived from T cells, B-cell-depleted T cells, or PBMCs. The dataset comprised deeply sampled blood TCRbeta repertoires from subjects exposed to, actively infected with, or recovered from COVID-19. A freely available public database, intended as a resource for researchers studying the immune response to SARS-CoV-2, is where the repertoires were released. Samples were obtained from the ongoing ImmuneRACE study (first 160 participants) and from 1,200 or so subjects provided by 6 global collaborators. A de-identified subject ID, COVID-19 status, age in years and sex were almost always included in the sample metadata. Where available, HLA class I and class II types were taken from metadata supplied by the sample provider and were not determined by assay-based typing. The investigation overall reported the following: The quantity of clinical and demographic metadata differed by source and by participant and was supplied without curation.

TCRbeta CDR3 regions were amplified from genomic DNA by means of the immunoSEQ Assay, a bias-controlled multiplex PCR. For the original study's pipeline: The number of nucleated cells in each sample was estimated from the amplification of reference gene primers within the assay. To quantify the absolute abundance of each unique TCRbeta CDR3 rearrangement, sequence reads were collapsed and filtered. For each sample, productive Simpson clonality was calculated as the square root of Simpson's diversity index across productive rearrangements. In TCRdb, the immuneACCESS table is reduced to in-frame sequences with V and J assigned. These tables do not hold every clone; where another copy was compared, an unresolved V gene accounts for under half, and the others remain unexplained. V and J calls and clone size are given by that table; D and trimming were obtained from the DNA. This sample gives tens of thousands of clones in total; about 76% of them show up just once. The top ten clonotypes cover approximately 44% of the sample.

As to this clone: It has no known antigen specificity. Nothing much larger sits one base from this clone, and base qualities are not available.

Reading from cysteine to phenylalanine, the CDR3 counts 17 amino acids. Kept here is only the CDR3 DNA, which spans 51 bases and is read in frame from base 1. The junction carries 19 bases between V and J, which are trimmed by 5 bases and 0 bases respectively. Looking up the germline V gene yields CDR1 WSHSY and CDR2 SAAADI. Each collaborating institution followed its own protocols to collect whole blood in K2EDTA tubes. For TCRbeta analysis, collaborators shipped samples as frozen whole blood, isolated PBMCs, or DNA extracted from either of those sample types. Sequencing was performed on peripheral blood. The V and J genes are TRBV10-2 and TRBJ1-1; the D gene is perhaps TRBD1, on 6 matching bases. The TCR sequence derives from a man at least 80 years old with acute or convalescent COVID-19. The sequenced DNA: TGCGCCAGCAGTAGACGGGACAACTCCTCGATGAACACTGAAGCTTTCTTT. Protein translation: CASSRRDNSSMNTEAFF.